These T cell receptor beta chains were read from a single sample in a study of T cell responses to AZD1222 COVID-19 vaccine. Libraries were prepared by immunoSEQ multiplex PCR; TCRdb keeps only in-frame clonotypes and omits some of them. The repertoire holds roughly 180,000 clones, with approximately 93% as singletons. Sequenced here: peripheral blood, sampled 28 days after the second AZD1222 dose. Source of these receptors: an adult who received the AZD1222 COVID-19 vaccine. Each CDR3 is given with its conserved first and last residue. D genes are given only for firm matches.

D gene	V gene	J gene	CDR3 DNA	CDR3 protein
TRBD1	TRBV5-1	TRBJ1-5	TGCGCCAGCAGTCCGGGGACAGGGGAGGATCAGCCCCAGCATTTT	CASSPGTGEDQPQHF
TRBD1	TRBV6-1	TRBJ1-5	TGTGCCAGCAGTGAAGCCTGGGGGACAGGTCAAAATCAGCCCCAGCATTTT	CASSEAWGTGQNQPQHF
TRBD2	TRBV15	TRBJ2-7	TGTGCCACCAGCAGAGATCGACTAGCGGGCTCCTACTCCTACGAGCAGTACTTC	CATSRDRLAGSYSYEQYF
TRBD2	TRBV2	TRBJ2-1	TGTGCCAGCAGTGGGGCTAGCGGGAGGGGTTACAATGAGCAGTTCTTC	CASSGASGRGYNEQFF
-	TRBV3-1/TRBV3-2	TRBJ1-6	TGTGCCAGCAGCCTCCGGGACACAAATTCACCCCTCCACTTT	CASSLRDTNSPLHF
-	TRBV7-8	TRBJ2-3	TGTGCCAGCAGCCAGAATCGGTTGTCAGATACGCAGTATTTT	CASSQNRLSDTQYF
-	TRBV4-3	TRBJ1-2	TGCGCCAGCAGCCAAGATTCTGGAGCTAACTATGGCTACACCTTC	CASSQDSGANYGYTF
-	TRBV18	TRBJ2-2	TGTGCCAGCTCACCGGGATTAAGGACCGGGGAGCTGTTTTTT	CASSPGLRTGELFF
TRBD1	TRBV25-1	TRBJ1-2	TGTGCCAGCACTTCAACAGGGGGCGGGTTTGGCTACACCTTC	CASTSTGGGFGYTF
-	TRBV27	TRBJ1-6	TGTGCCAGCAGTTTAATACCCGGGCAGGGAAATTCACCCCTCCACTTT	CASSLIPGQGNSPLHF